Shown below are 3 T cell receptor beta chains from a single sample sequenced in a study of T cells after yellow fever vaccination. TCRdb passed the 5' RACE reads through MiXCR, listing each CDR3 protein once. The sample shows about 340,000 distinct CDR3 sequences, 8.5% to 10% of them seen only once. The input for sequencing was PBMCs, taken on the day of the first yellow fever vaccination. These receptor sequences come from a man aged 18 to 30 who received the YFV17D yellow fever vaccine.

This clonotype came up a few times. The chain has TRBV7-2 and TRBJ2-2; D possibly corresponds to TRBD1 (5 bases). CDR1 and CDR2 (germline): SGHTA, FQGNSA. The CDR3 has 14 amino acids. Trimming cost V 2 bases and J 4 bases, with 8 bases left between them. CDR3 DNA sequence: TGTGCCAGCAGCTTATTCCAGGGCACCGGGGAGCTGTTTTTT. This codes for CASSLFQGTGELFF.

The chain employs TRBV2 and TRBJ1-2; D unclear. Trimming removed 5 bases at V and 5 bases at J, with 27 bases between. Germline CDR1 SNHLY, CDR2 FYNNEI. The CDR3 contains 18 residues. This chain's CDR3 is CASSPLDRIGSSSYGYTF. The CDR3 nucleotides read TGTGCCAGCAGTCCTCTCGATAGGATTGGGTCTTCTTCGTATGGCTACACCTTC. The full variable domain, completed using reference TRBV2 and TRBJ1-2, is EPEVTQTPSHQVTQMGQEVILRCVPISNHLYFYWYRQILGQKVEFLVSFYNNEISEKSEIFDDQFSVERPDGSNFTLKIRSTKLEDSAMYFCASSPLDRIGSSSYGYTFGSGTRLTVV.

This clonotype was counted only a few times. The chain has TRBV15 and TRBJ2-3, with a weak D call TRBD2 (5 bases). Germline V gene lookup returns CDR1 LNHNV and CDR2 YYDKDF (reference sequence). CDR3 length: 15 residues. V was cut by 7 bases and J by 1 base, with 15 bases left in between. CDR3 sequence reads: CATTTFEGGTDTQYF. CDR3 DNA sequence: TGTGCCACCACTACGTTCGAGGGAGGCACAGATACGCAGTATTTT.